The 29 T cell receptor beta chains listed next were all sequenced from one sample in a study of shared clonotypes between healthy human individuals (dated by TCRdb to about 2020). Libraries were prepared through the immunoSEQ multiplex PCR assay. Entries here come from immuneACCESS through TCRdb and include only in-frame sequences with V and J called. Some clones fail to appear in such tables; in the studies checked, an unresolved V gene covers under half of the shortfall, and the cause of the remainder is unknown. The sample table records about 2.4 million clones; approximately 92% of these occur just once. The ten largest clones add up to over 0.12% of the sample. Sample: naive CD4+ T cells sorted from blood. The cell subset or site label for this specimen denotes: CD45RA+ positively selected. All receptors derive from a man between 18 and 35 years old in good health.

This clone was observed a handful of times. The V and J genes are TRBV7-2 and TRBJ1-5, with D maybe TRBD1 (5 bases). Germline V lookup: CDR1 SGHTA, CDR2 FQGNSA. The V end was cut by 1 base, the J end by 5 bases, with 9 bases between. The CDR3 sequence is 14 residues long. The CDR3 protein is CASSLGAGHQPQHF. Here the CDR3 DNA reads TGTGCCAGCAGCTTAGGGGCAGGGCATCAGCCCCAGCATTTT.

The chain has TRBV29-1 and TRBJ2-1; D is perhaps TRBD1 or TRBD2 (5 bases each). Germline lookup yields CDR1 SQVTM and CDR2 ANQGSEA. The CDR3 totals 15 residues. The germline V and J ends were trimmed by 3 bases and 2 bases, with 14 bases remaining between them. The CDR3 sequence is CSVETSGPPYNEQFF. The CDR3, as DNA: TGCAGCGTTGAGACTTCGGGGCCCCCCTACAATGAGCAGTTCTTC.

In the case of this clone: This specimen includes other DNA sequences encoding the same CDR3. The chain uses TRBV30 and TRBJ1-2; no clear D. The CDR3 is 13 amino acids. Germline assignment: CDR1 GTSNPN and CDR2 SVGIG (reference sequence). The V gene lost 0 bases and the J gene lost 0 bases, with 5 bases spanning the gap. CDR3: CAWSVGTNYGYTF. The DNA for the CDR3 is TGTGCCTGGAGTGTAGGCACTAACTATGGCTACACCTTC.

The chain uses TRBV30 and TRBJ2-7; 7 bases align to TRBD2. The germline V gene encodes CDR1 GTSNPN and CDR2 SVGIG (reference sequence). The trim removed 2 bases at V and 2 bases at J, leaving 6 bases unmatched. This CDR3 spans 14 amino acids. The CDR3 nucleotides are TGTGCCTGGAGTACAGGCGGGGGAGCCTACGAGCAGTACTTC. It codes for CAWSTGGGAYEQYF. Together with reference TRBV30 and TRBJ2-7, the CDR3 gives the full variable domain: SQTIHQWPATLVQPVGSPLSLECTVEGTSNPNLYWYRQAAGRGLQLLFYSVGIGQISSEVPQNLSASRPQDRQFILSSKKLLLSDSGFYLCAWSTGGGAYEQYFGPGTRLTVT.

Concerning this clone: This CDR3 fails to terminate in the conserved phenylalanine or tryptophan, so it likely reflects a read error. The limits of the CDR3 on the DNA are not certain, so only TCRdb's listed CDR3 is given. This chain joins TRBV11-3 and TRBJ1-2. The germline V gene encodes CDR1 SGHNT and CDR2 YENEEA. The CDR3 comprises 12 residues, both ends counted. CDR3 in amino acids: CASIHGLRGASR.

The chain links TRBV5-1 to TRBJ2-1, with a tentative D call TRBD2 (6 bases). Germline CDR1 SGHRS, CDR2 YFSETQ. Trimming stripped 2 bases from V and 7 bases from J, with 16 bases between. CDR3 length: 15 amino acids. The CDR3 DNA reads TGCGCCAGCAGCTTTAGACTAGAATCTCAGAATGAGCAGTTCTTC. Encoded protein: CASSFRLESQNEQFF.

CDR3 bases: TGTGCCAGCAGTAAGACAGGGCCCTATGGCTACACCTTC. This codes for CASSKTGPYGYTF. V is TRBV25-1 and J is TRBJ1-2; 7 bases map to TRBD1. J gave up 4 bases and V 5 bases, and 4 bases lay outside the gene matches. Germline CDR1 and CDR2: MGHDK and SYGVNS. The CDR3 sequence is 13 residues long.

For the CDR3, the DNA is TGTGCCATCAGTGGGAGCGAGCACTCCTACGAGCAGTACTTC. Its protein is CAISGSEHSYEQYF. The rearrangement links TRBV10-3 to TRBJ2-7; no clear D. CDR1 ENHRY and CDR2 SYGVKD come from the germline V gene. This CDR3 comprises 14 residues. The V end lost 4 bases, the J end lost 0 bases, and 10 bases lay between the germline ends.

The V and J genes are TRBV18 and TRBJ1-1; 7 bases map to TRBD1. V lost 1 base and J lost 4; bases outside the gene matches: 9. CDR3 length equals 16 residues. CDR1 KGHSH and CDR2 LQKENI come from the germline V gene. DNA of the CDR3: TGTGCCAGCTCACCACAGCTTATAACAGGGGCCACTGAAGCTTTCTTT. Protein sequence: CASSPQLITGATEAFF.

The chain employs TRBV2 and TRBJ1-1; possibly TRBD1 for D (6 bases). The CDR3 contains 14 residues. Per germline, CDR1 SNHLY and CDR2 FYNNEI. Trimming shortened V by 7 bases and J by 1 base, and 13 bases separated the two germline ends. Written as DNA, the CDR3 is TGTGCCAGCACCGAACAGGGAGGGAACACTGAAGCTTTCTTT. It yields the protein CASTEQGGNTEAFF.

V gene TRBV11-3 combines with J gene TRBJ2-2; 10 bases align to TRBD1. This CDR3 has 18 residues. Trimming cost V 5 bases and J 2 bases; bases outside gene matches: 11. Germline CDR1 is SGHNT and CDR2 is YENEEA. CDR3 in amino acids: CASSPTGGGTGNTGELFF. The CDR3 nucleotides are TGTGCCAGCAGCCCGACAGGGGGCGGAACTGGAAACACCGGGGAGCTGTTTTTT.

The chain recombines TRBV6-5 with TRBJ2-2, with TRBD1 matching over 12 bases. This CDR3 spans 15 amino acids. Losses at the gene ends were 2 bases for V and 8 bases for J; bases not matched to a gene: 3. The germline V gene encodes CDR1 MNHEY and CDR2 SVGAGI. In DNA, the CDR3 is TGTGCCAGCAGTTACGGGGGACAGGGGGCAGGGGAGCTGTTTTTT. It specifies CASSYGGQGAGELFF.

V usage is TRBV9 and J usage is TRBJ2-5; TRBD1 matches 11 bases. The CDR3 contains 14 residues. Germline CDR1 and CDR2: SGDLS and YYNGEE. V was pared by 3 bases and J by 4 bases, with 2 bases of the junction left unmatched. The CDR3 DNA follows: TGTGCCAGCAGCGCTGGACAGGGGGCAGAGACCCAGTACTTC. Its translation is CASSAGQGAETQYF.

The chain links TRBV6-6 to TRBJ1-2; the match to TRBD1 covers 7 bases. There are 14 residues in the CDR3. Germline V lookup: CDR1 MNHNY, CDR2 SVGAGI (reference sequence). J gave up 2 bases and V 6 bases, and 6 bases lay outside the gene matches. CDR3 protein: CASRKIQGNYGYTF. In nucleotides, the CDR3 is TGTGCCAGCAGAAAGATACAGGGGAACTATGGCTACACCTTC.

To note about this clone: One end of the junction is discordant with germline, which a read error may explain. The chain combines TRBV10-3 with TRBJ1-3; D is perhaps TRBD1 (6 bases). CDR1 and CDR2 from the germline V gene are ENHRY and SYGVKD. The CDR3 runs 12 residues. The CDR3 reads CAISESWTDYHF. The CDR3 DNA reads TGTGCCATCAGTGAGTCGTGGACAGATTACCATTTT.

This chain connects TRBV18 to TRBJ2-2, with D unclear. This CDR3 is built from 12 residues. CDR1 and CDR2 from the germline V gene are KGHSH and LQKENI. Trimming stripped 1 base from V and 10 bases from J, with 7 bases between. The CDR3 DNA reads as TGTGCCAGCTCACCACGGACGGAGGAGCTGTTTTTT. It is translated as CASSPRTEELFF. Full variable domain (outside the CDR3, taken from reference TRBV18 and TRBJ2-2): NAGVMQNPRHLVRRRGQEARLRCSPMKGHSHVYWYRQLPEEGLKFMVYLQKENIIDESGMPKERFSAEFPKEGPSILRIQQVVRGDSAAYFCASSPRTEELFFGEGSRLTVL.

The gene calls are TRBV13 and TRBJ2-7; 12 bases are a match to TRBD2. Germline V gene lookup returns CDR1 PRHDT and CDR2 FYEKMQ (reference sequence). CDR3 length: 17 residues. The trim removed 5 bases at V and 7 bases at J, leaving 15 bases unmatched. The DNA for the CDR3 is TGTGCCAGCAGCCGCGGACTAGCGGGGACCGCGGGTTGGGAGCAGTACTTC. Protein sequence: CASSRGLAGTAGWEQYF.

The J gene is TRBJ2-3, the V gene TRBV5-4; D not certain. CDR1 SGHNT and CDR2 YYREEE come from the germline V gene (reference sequence). The V end was cut by 2 bases, the J end by 2 bases, with 6 bases between. The CDR3 has 13 residues. The CDR3 DNA sequence: TGTGCCAGCAGCTTCCCTAACACAGATACGCAGTATTTT. This encodes CASSFPNTDTQYF. The full variable domain, rest sourced from reference TRBV5-4 and TRBJ2-3, is ETGVTQSPTHLIKTRGQQVTLRCSSQSGHNTVSWYQQALGQGPQFIFQYYREEENGRGNFPPRFSGLQFPNYSSELNVNALELDDSALYLCASSFPNTDTQYFGPGTRLTVL.

The V gene is TRBV13, the J gene TRBJ2-1, with 9 bases that match TRBD2. Trimming at V came to 5 bases and at J to 5 bases, leaving 13 bases not matched to a gene. The germline CDR1 and CDR2 sequences are PRHDT and FYEKMQ (reference sequence). The CDR3 covers 17 residues. Here the CDR3 DNA reads TGTGCCAGCAGCGGTAGACTAGCGGATCATCAGCACAATGAGCAGTTCTTC. Translating it yields CASSGRLADHQHNEQFF.

This clone was seen just once. For the CDR3, the DNA is TGTGCCTGGAGAGTAGGACCCAGCTACGAGCAGTACTTC. Translating it yields CAWRVGPSYEQYF. The rearrangement joins TRBV30 to TRBJ2-7; D call uncertain. The CDR3 has 13 amino acids. The V end lost 3 bases, the J end lost 3 bases, and 12 bases lay between the germline ends. Germline CDR1 is GTSNPN and CDR2 is SVGIG (reference sequence).

The rearrangement uses TRBV14 and TRBJ2-3; 7 bases agree with TRBD2. From germline, CDR1 is SGHDN and CDR2 FVKESK. The V segment lost 6 bases and the J segment 1 base; nucleotides outside the gene matches: 10. The CDR3 is made up of 16 amino acids. CDR3 DNA sequence: TGTGCCAGCAGACCACTGCCGGGGGGTGGCACAGATACGCAGTATTTT. As protein: CASRPLPGGGTDTQYF.

This clone was detected only once. This chain uses TRBV9 with TRBJ1-1; tentatively, D is TRBD1 (5 bases). Per germline, CDR1 SGDLS and CDR2 YYNGEE. Trimming took off 4 bases at V and 4 bases at J, with 17 bases between the two ends. The CDR3 length is 15 residues. The CDR3 DNA follows: TGTGCCAGCAGCCCCAAAGGGGTTTCAGGCACTGAAGCTTTCTTT. Protein sequence: CASSPKGVSGTEAFF.

This chain connects TRBV18 to TRBJ2-1; 14 positions match TRBD2. CDR1 and CDR2 from the germline V gene are KGHSH and LQKENI. V shed 3 bases, J shed 8 bases, and the junction held 3 bases outside the gene matches. This CDR3 region has 15 residues. The CDR3: CASSPTGLAGDEQFF. CDR3 nucleotides: TGTGCCAGCTCACCGACGGGACTAGCGGGAGATGAGCAGTTCTTC.

This rearrangement joins TRBV6-5 to TRBJ2-2, with D possibly being TRBD1 (6 bases). With 0 bases removed from V and 6 bases from J, the gap between germline ends came to 11 bases. CDR1 and CDR2 (germline): MNHEY, SVGAGI. This CDR3 region has 15 residues. CDR3 coding DNA: TGTGCCAGCAGTTACTCAACAGGGAAACCCGGGGAGCTGTTTTTT. Its protein product is CASSYSTGKPGELFF.

This clone was counted a single time. This chain uses TRBV5-5 with TRBJ1-5; 7 positions match TRBD1. The J segment lost 2 bases and the V segment lost 7 bases, leaving 15 bases of the junction unmatched. The CDR3 contains 17 residues. CDR1 and CDR2 (germline): SGHKS, YYEKEE (reference sequence). The CDR3 region has the DNA TGTGCCAGCGGCGAGAATCCGACAGGGTGGGGCAATCAGCCCCAGCATTTT. Amino acids: CASGENPTGWGNQPQHF.

The chain uses TRBV7-9 and TRBJ2-3; D gene unclear. The length of the CDR3 is 12 residues. Per germline, CDR1 SEHNR and CDR2 FQNEAQ (reference sequence). Trimming stripped 3 bases from V and 9 bases from J, with 10 bases between. This CDR3 is CASSFGEVTQYF. The CDR3 bases are TGTGCCAGCAGCTTCGGAGAGGTCACGCAGTATTTT.

CDR3 protein: CASSPTGLTLAYNEQFF. CDR3 DNA sequence: TGTGCCAGCTCACCTACAGGGCTGACGTTGGCCTACAATGAGCAGTTCTTC. The chain has TRBV18 and TRBJ2-1, with a weak D call TRBD1 (6 bases). The CDR3 contains 17 residues. Germline CDR1 reads KGHSH; CDR2 reads LQKENI. V lost 3 bases and J 2 bases, leaving 17 bases between the germline ends.

This chain links TRBV7-9 with TRBJ2-5; no definite D call. Germline assignment: CDR1 SEHNR and CDR2 FQNEAQ (reference sequence). CDR3 size: 11 residues. The V gene lost 1 base and the J gene lost 7 bases, with 4 bases spanning the gap. CDR3 in amino acids: CASSLDSTQYF. CDR3 sequence (DNA): TGTGCCAGCAGCTTAGATTCGACCCAGTACTTC.

Details on this clone: Other nucleotide sequences in the sample specify the same CDR3. This chain joins TRBV30 and TRBJ1-2; the match to TRBD1 covers 7 bases. J was trimmed by 3 bases and V by 3 bases; bases with no gene match: 4. Germline loops: CDR1 GTSNPN, CDR2 SVGIG (reference sequence). The CDR3 loop spans 13 amino acids. In DNA form, the CDR3 reads TGTGCCTGGAGCCGACAGGGAGACTATGGCTACACCTTC. Its translation is CAWSRQGDYGYTF.